This TCR beta chain comes out of a study of response to subunit inactivated influenza vaccine. V lost 1 base, J lost 13 bases, and 17 bases lay in between. The CDR3 has 13 amino acids. Germline loops: CDR1 SGHAT, CDR2 FQNNGV. Study outcomes and limitations: Few additional T cells are recruited per seasonal influenza vaccination, authors suggested.

Points on this clonotype: Its antigen is not identified.

From the RT-PCR reads, TCRdb called clonotypes with MiXCR, one entry per CDR3 protein. The sample carries 800,000 or so distinct CDR3 sequences, approximately 22% recorded once. The sample was PBMCs from blood, taken roughly 5 days after vaccination. The clonotype originates from a man over 45 who received an inactivated influenza vaccine. The rearrangement links TRBV11-2 to TRBJ2-7, with TRBD2 as a possible D gene (6 bases). CDR3 in amino acids: CASSLVVTSPLYF. CDR3 in DNA: TGTGCCAGCAGCTTAGTCGTGACTAGTCCTCTCTACTTC.